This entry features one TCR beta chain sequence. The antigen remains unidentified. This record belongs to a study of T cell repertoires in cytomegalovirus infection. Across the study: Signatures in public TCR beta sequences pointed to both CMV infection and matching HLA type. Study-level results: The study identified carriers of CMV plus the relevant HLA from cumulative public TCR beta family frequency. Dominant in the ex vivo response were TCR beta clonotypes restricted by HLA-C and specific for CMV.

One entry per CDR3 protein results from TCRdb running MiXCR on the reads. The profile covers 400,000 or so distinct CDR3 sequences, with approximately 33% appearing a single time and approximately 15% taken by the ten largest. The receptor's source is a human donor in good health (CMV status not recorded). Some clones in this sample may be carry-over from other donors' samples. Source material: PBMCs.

CDR3 sequence (DNA): TGTGCCAGCACCCCAGTGGCGGGTAGAGAGACCCAGTACTTC. Residues: CASTPVAGRETQYF. The J gene is TRBJ2-5, the V gene TRBV27; TRBD2 is a possible D gene (5 bases). Deletions cut 7 bases from V and 4 bases from J, with 16 bases between. The CDR3 extends over 14 amino acids. The V gene's germline CDR1 is MNHEY and CDR2 SMNVEV (reference sequence).